This is a list of T cell receptor beta chains from one sample in a study of blood T cell repertoires in COVID-19. Clones were read by immunoSEQ multiplex PCR, and TCRdb kept only the in-frame ones, dropping some. The table records 400,000 to 550,000 clones, nearly 90% of them present only once. The sequenced material came from PBMCs or T cells enriched from blood (not recorded which). These receptors came from a woman aged 18-29 years with acute COVID-19. CDR3s include the opening cysteine and the closing phenylalanine or tryptophan. The order of the fields is D gene, V gene, clone size, J gene, CDR3 protein, CDR3 DNA. A D gene is named only where the DNA matches it firmly. Some rows have no size entry. The others give once, few or many, or a class for an expanded clone.

-,TRBV4-1,-,TRBJ2-7,CASSLRFGGSYEQYF,TGCGCCAGCAGTCTGCGGTTCGGGGGCTCCTACGAGCAGTACTTC
TRBD2,TRBV14,-,TRBJ2-1,CASKRTSGRDEQFF,TGTGCCAGCAAGAGGACTAGCGGGAGGGATGAGCAGTTCTTC
TRBD2,TRBV7-2,-,TRBJ2-3,CASSLGLASATQYF,TGTGCCAGCAGCTTAGGACTAGCGTCGGCTACGCAGTATTTT
-,TRBV6-5,-,TRBJ1-2,CASRSGHSGYTF,TGTGCCAGCAGGTCGGGACACAGCGGCTACACCTTC
TRBD1,TRBV6-6,-,TRBJ1-2,CASRGSGQGGRGYTF,TGTGCCAGCAGGGGGTCCGGACAGGGAGGTCGTGGCTACACCTTC
-,TRBV10-2,-,TRBJ1-2,CASSELPHNKIGANYGYTF,TGCGCCAGCAGTGAGCTTCCCCATAATAAAATAGGAGCTAACTATGGCTACACCTTC
-,TRBV15,few,TRBJ2-1,CATSRGEVSNEQFF,TGTGCCACCAGCAGAGGGGAGGTGAGCAATGAGCAGTTCTTC
-,TRBV11-2,-,TRBJ1-4,CASSLGAKLFF,TGTGCCAGCTCCCTGGGGGCCAAACTGTTTTTT
TRBD2,TRBV11-2,-,TRBJ2-3,CASSSSGRDTQYF,TGTGCCAGCAGCTCCAGCGGGAGGGATACGCAGTATTTT
TRBD2,TRBV3-1/TRBV3-2,few,TRBJ2-7,CASSQGLAGSYEQYF,TGTGCCAGCAGCCAAGGACTAGCGGGCTCCTACGAGCAGTACTTC
TRBD2,TRBV7-8,once,TRBJ2-7,CASSFLGTSIYEQYF,TGTGCCAGCAGCTTTCTCGGGACTAGCATCTACGAGCAGTACTTC
TRBD2,TRBV28,-,TRBJ2-7,CASSPRTSGPTYEQYF,TGTGCCAGCAGTCCACGGACTAGCGGGCCTACCTACGAGCAGTACTTC
-,TRBV5-1,-,TRBJ1-2,CASSSQQGNGGYTF,TGCGCCAGCAGCTCCCAACAGGGTAACGGTGGCTACACCTTC
-,TRBV4-1,-,TRBJ2-7,CASSFRGSSYEQYF,TGCGCCAGCAGCTTTAGGGGGAGCTCCTACGAGCAGTACTTC
-,TRBV3-1/TRBV3-2,-,TRBJ2-7,CASSQVTGAGEQYF,TGTGCCAGCAGCCAAGTAACTGGGGCAGGCGAGCAGTACTTC
-,TRBV2,-,TRBJ1-3,CASNQGPDTIYF,TGTGCCAGCAATCAGGGGCCGGACACCATATATTTT
-,TRBV6-5,-,TRBJ2-5,CASRSEQETQYF,TGTGCCAGCCGCTCGGAGCAAGAGACCCAGTACTTC
-,TRBV5-4,-,TRBJ2-1,CASSLSGNSYNEQFF,TGTGCCAGCAGCTTGTCAGGGAACTCCTACAATGAGCAGTTCTTC
-,TRBV30,-,TRBJ1-3,CAWNGVGNTIYF,TGTGCCTGGAACGGGGTGGGAAACACCATATATTTT
TRBD1,TRBV6-5,-,TRBJ1-6,CASSYWSGGSSPLHF,TGTGCCAGCAGTTACTGGTCAGGGGGCAGCTCACCCCTCCACTTT
-,TRBV5-1,-,TRBJ1-1,CASSLGTSEAFF,TGCGCCAGCAGCTTGGGTACCAGTGAAGCTTTCTTT
-,TRBV3-1/TRBV3-2,once,TRBJ1-1,CASSQDRRASKTEAFF,TGTGCCAGCAGCCAAGATCGTCGAGCTAGCAAAACTGAAGCTTTCTTT
-,TRBV10-3,-,TRBJ2-7,CARVAEISYEQYF,TGTGCCAGAGTAGCGGAAATCTCCTACGAGCAGTACTTC
TRBD1,TRBV30,-,TRBJ1-3,CAWIPPTGDRDTIYF,TGTGCCTGGATTCCGCCAACAGGGGATAGAGACACCATATATTTT
TRBD1,TRBV6-5,-,TRBJ1-1,CASRGQGEAFF,TGTGCCAGCAGAGGACAGGGTGAAGCTTTCTTT
-,TRBV19,-,TRBJ1-1,CASSRSGSATEAFF,TGTGCCAGTAGTAGATCAGGGTCGGCCACTGAAGCTTTCTTT
-,TRBV5-6,once,TRBJ2-1,CASSLGAWEQFF,TGTGCCAGCAGCTTGGGGGCCTGGGAGCAGTTCTTC
TRBD1,TRBV6-5,-,TRBJ2-7,CASSRQGSYEQYF,TGTGCCAGCAGTCGACAGGGCTCCTACGAGCAGTACTTC
-,TRBV7-3,few,TRBJ1-2,CASSPGTPYGYTF,TGTGCCAGCAGCCCCGGGACACCCTATGGCTACACCTTC
-,TRBV19,-,TRBJ1-1,CASRAYTEAFF,TGTGCCAGTAGAGCTTACACTGAAGCTTTCTTT
-,TRBV20-1,-,TRBJ2-7,CSASHPKQVSTYEQYF,TGCAGTGCTAGTCACCCAAAACAGGTATCAACCTACGAGCAGTACTTC
-,TRBV20-1,-,TRBJ1-2,CSASGGGAHYGYTF,TGCAGTGCTAGTGGTGGGGGCGCACACTATGGCTACACCTTC
-,TRBV10-1,-,TRBJ1-2,CASSESRLDGYTF,TGCGCCAGCAGTGAGTCGAGGTTGGATGGCTACACCTTC
TRBD1,TRBV7-9,-,TRBJ1-3,CASSSYRGWGNTIYF,TGTGCCAGCAGCTCCTACAGGGGATGGGGAAACACCATATATTTT
-,TRBV18,few,TRBJ2-7,CASSPQDSYEQYF,TGTGCCAGCTCACCCCAGGACTCCTACGAGCAGTACTTC
TRBD1,TRBV7-2,-,TRBJ2-4,CASSQGDRNNQYF,TGTGCCAGCAGTCAGGGGGACAGAAACAATCAGTACTTC
-,TRBV4-1,-,TRBJ2-7,CASSQQQGYEQYF,TGCGCCAGCAGCCAACAACAGGGCTACGAGCAGTACTTC
-,TRBV28,-,TRBJ1-1,CASRTGNTEAFF,TGTGCCAGCAGGACGGGGAACACTGAAGCTTTCTTT
TRBD1,TRBV7-9,-,TRBJ1-2,CASSLDGDRGFGYTF,TGTGCCAGCAGCTTAGATGGTGACAGGGGGTTTGGCTACACCTTC
-,TRBV28,-,TRBJ2-3,CASSLWGDYLRRTDTQYF,TGTGCCAGCAGTTTATGGGGTGACTACCTAAGGAGGACAGATACGCAGTATTTT
-,TRBV12-3/TRBV12-4,-,TRBJ1-2,CASSSDSNGYTF,TGTGCCAGCAGTTCGGACAGCAATGGCTACACCTTC
-,TRBV30,few,TRBJ1-4,CAWRNQGEKLFF,TGTGCCTGGAGGAACCAGGGTGAAAAACTGTTTTTT
TRBD2,TRBV7-8,-,TRBJ2-7,CASSLAPSGGTYEQYF,TGTGCCAGCAGCTTAGCGCCCAGCGGGGGAACCTACGAGCAGTACTTC
-,TRBV10-3,-,TRBJ2-7,CAIEAGGSYEQYF,TGTGCCATCGAGGCCGGGGGCTCCTACGAGCAGTACTTC
-,TRBV5-1,-,TRBJ1-4,CASSLVGGEEKLFF,TGCGCCAGCAGCTTGGTCGGAGGGGAGGAAAAACTGTTTTTT
-,TRBV21-1,few,TRBJ1-5,CASSKSRGQPQHF,TGTGCCAGCAGCAAGAGCAGAGGACAGCCCCAGCATTTT
TRBD1,TRBV4-1,few,TRBJ1-1,CASSQEAGQFTEAFF,TGCGCCAGCAGCCAAGAGGCGGGACAGTTCACTGAAGCTTTCTTT